The clone carrying this TCR beta chain was seen a few times. Its antigen remains unknown. This CDR3 contains 16 residues. Trimming took 6 bases from V and 0 from J, leaving 15 bases between them. Germline assignment: CDR1 SGHDT and CDR2 YYEEEE. TCRdb reprocessed the 5' RACE reads via MiXCR and lists one record per CDR3 protein. The sample gives hundreds of thousands of distinct CDR3 sequences, 15% to 20% of which show up once; under 15% is in the top ten. The data derive from a study of identical twins. Study outcomes and limitations: In zero-insertion analyses, partial confounding could arise from invariant MAIT and iNKT cells.

In addition, the sample was reused for a study of T cells expressing NK-cell markers. Per that paper: CD3+CD56+NKG2C+, CD3+CD56+NKG2C- and CD3+CD56-NKG2C+ T cells, once sorted, supplied the TCR beta repertoires.

The chain recombines TRBV5-6 with TRBJ2-2, with a possible D match to TRBD2 (6 bases). This TCR derives from a woman between 18 and 29 years old in good health. The sample was PBMCs. The CDR3 is CASNHGAGTNTGELFF. The CDR3 region has the DNA TGTGCCAGCAACCACGGCGCGGGGACGAACACCGGGGAGCTGTTTTTT.